The 25 T cell receptor beta chains in this list originate from one sample, sequenced in a study of blood T cell repertoires in COVID-19. Produced via immunoSEQ multiplex PCR; TCRdb's table is partial and in-frame only. The data contain 65,000 to 90,000 clones, more than 70% of them seen just once; the ten biggest clones take up under 7.5%. The source material was peripheral blood. Every receptor here comes from an elderly woman with acute or convalescent COVID-19.

The chain employs TRBV5-1 and TRBJ1-3; D is unclear. Trimming cost V 4 bases and J 0 bases, with 11 bases left between them. Germline loops: CDR1 SGHRS, CDR2 YFSETQ. The CDR3 runs to 15 residues. The CDR3 here is CASSIDGGSGNTIYF. The CDR3 coding sequence is TGCGCCAGCAGCATAGACGGAGGCTCTGGAAACACCATATATTTT. Looking up the rest from reference TRBV5-1 and TRBJ1-3 gives the full variable domain: KAGVTQTPRYLIKTRGQQVTLSCSPISGHRSVSWYQQTPGQGLQFLFEYFSETQRNKGNFPGRFSGRQFSNSRSEMNVSTLELGDSALYLCASSIDGGSGNTIYFGEGSWLTVV.

V gene TRBV19 combines with J gene TRBJ1-5; D unclear. There are 15 residues in the CDR3. V was pared by 3 bases and J by 1 base, with 10 bases between. Germline CDR1 LNHDA, CDR2 SQIVND (reference sequence). CDR3 sequence reads: CASSIAGGSNQPQHF. The CDR3 nucleotides read TGTGCCAGTAGTATTGCGGGAGGCAGCAATCAGCCCCAGCATTTT.

In this sample, this clone turned up once. The genes are TRBV5-4 and TRBJ2-2; tentative D call: TRBD1 (5 bases). CDR3 length: 13 residues. Trimming shortened V by 0 bases and J by 6 bases, and 6 bases separated the two germline ends. CDR1 is SGHNT and CDR2 is YYREEE in the germline V gene (reference sequence). The CDR3: CASSLDRSGELFF. The CDR3 nucleotides read TGTGCCAGCAGCTTGGACAGGTCCGGGGAGCTGTTTTTT. Based on the CDR3 plus reference TRBV5-4 and TRBJ2-2, the full variable domain is ETGVTQSPTHLIKTRGQQVTLRCSSQSGHNTVSWYQQALGQGPQFIFQYYREEENGRGNFPPRFSGLQFPNYSSELNVNALELDDSALYLCASSLDRSGELFFGEGSRLTVL.

The V and J genes are TRBV7-9 and TRBJ2-3; D unresolved. Per germline, CDR1 SEHNR and CDR2 FQNEAQ (reference sequence). The ends were cut back, 4 bases at V and 2 bases at J, with 4 bases in the middle. This CDR3 has 12 residues. The DNA for the CDR3 is TGTGCCAGCAGCTCCCACACAGATACGCAGTATTTT. Protein: CASSSHTDTQYF. The whole variable domain, remainder taken from reference TRBV7-9 and TRBJ2-3, is DTGVSQNPRHKITKRGQNVTFRCDPISEHNRLYWYRQTLGQGPEFLTYFQNEAQLEKSRLLSDRFSAERPKGSFSTLEIQRTEQGDSAMYLCASSSHTDTQYFGPGTRLTVL.

This clone is a singleton in its sample. This chain joins TRBV19 and TRBJ2-1; D is ambiguous. The CDR3 is made up of 17 amino acids. CDR1 is LNHDA, CDR2 SQIVND, per germline (reference sequence). Trimming pared 3 bases from V and 6 bases from J, leaving 21 bases between. The CDR3 bases are TGTGCCAGTAGTATGTCCTCGATCGTGCGAGTACGCAATGAGCAGTTCTTC. Its protein is CASSMSSIVRVRNEQFF.

This sequence joins TRBV30 and TRBJ2-2; 8 bases fit TRBD2. Germline lookup yields CDR1 GTSNPN and CDR2 SVGIG (reference sequence). The CDR3 consists of 16 residues. V was pared by 0 bases and J by 4 bases, with 7 bases of the junction left unmatched. The CDR3 sequence: CAWSVRAGVSTGELFF. The DNA for the CDR3 is TGTGCCTGGAGTGTCCGAGCGGGAGTAAGCACCGGGGAGCTGTTTTTT.

The genes are TRBV7-3 and TRBJ2-6; no firm D call. The CDR3 length is 16 residues. The V and J ends lost 2 bases and 0 bases respectively, with 8 bases between them. Per the germline V gene, CDR1 is SGHTA and CDR2 is FQGTGA. As DNA, the CDR3 is TGTGCCAGCAGCTTAGAGGCGTTCTCTGGGGCCAACGTCCTGACTTTC. It encodes CASSLEAFSGANVLTF.

The chain carries TRBV2 and TRBJ2-1, with 10 nucleotides matching TRBD1. This CDR3 region has 15 residues. The trim removed 6 bases at V and 2 bases at J, leaving 4 bases unmatched. The germline V gene encodes CDR1 SNHLY and CDR2 FYNNEI. CDR3 sequence (DNA): TGTGCCAGCAGGATGGGACAGGGGACCTACAATGAGCAGTTCTTC. This sequence encodes CASRMGQGTYNEQFF.

The chain employs TRBV7-9 and TRBJ1-2, with D perhaps TRBD1 (5 bases). There are 14 residues in the CDR3. V was clipped by 2 bases and J by 3 bases, with 10 bases between them. The V gene's germline CDR1 is SEHNR and CDR2 FQNEAQ (reference sequence). CDR3: CASSLFDSYYGYTF. The CDR3, as DNA: TGTGCCAGCAGCTTATTTGACAGTTACTATGGCTACACCTTC.

This rearrangement joins TRBV28 to TRBJ1-5, with D possibly matching TRBD1 (5 bases). This CDR3 region has 13 residues. V was clipped by 8 bases and J by 6 bases, with 14 bases between them. The V gene's germline CDR1 is MDHEN and CDR2 SYDVKM. The DNA of the CDR3 is TGTGCCAGCCGGGGGGGAGGCGGTCAGCCCCAGCATTTT. Translating gives CASRGGGGQPQHF.

This chain connects TRBV27 to TRBJ1-2, with TRBD1 identical over 8 bases. This CDR3 spans 13 amino acids. Germline assignment: CDR1 MNHEY and CDR2 SMNVEV (reference sequence). The V segment lost 6 bases and the J segment 5 bases; nucleotides outside the gene matches: 5. This CDR3 reads CASSVDRAYGYTF. The CDR3 DNA is TGTGCCAGCAGCGTGGACAGGGCATATGGCTACACCTTC.

The genes are TRBV4-1 and TRBJ1-1, with a weak D call TRBD1 (5 bases). Trimming shortened V by 4 bases and J by 4 bases, and 13 bases separated the two germline ends. The CDR3 loop spans 14 amino acids. Per germline, CDR1 MGHRA and CDR2 YSYEKL. CDR3 in amino acids: CASSPTDWVTEAFF. The CDR3 DNA is TGCGCCAGCAGCCCGACAGATTGGGTCACTGAAGCTTTCTTT.

This chain links TRBV7-8 with TRBJ2-1, with 7 bases identical to TRBD1. The CDR3 has 16 residues. The germline gives CDR1 SGHVS, CDR2 FQNEAQ. J gave up 6 bases and V 2 bases, and 10 bases lay outside the gene matches. The DNA for the CDR3 is TGTGCCAGCAGCTTATTCGGGATGGCAGGGGGCAATGAGCAGTTCTTC. It yields the protein CASSLFGMAGGNEQFF.

This chain joins TRBV3-1 (or the pseudogene TRBV3-2) and TRBJ2-3, with 9 bases fitting TRBD1. CDR1 is LGHDT, CDR2 YNNKEL, per germline (reference sequence). The CDR3 spans 16 residues. Trimming removed 4 bases from V and 1 base from J; junction bases left unmatched: 6. CDR3 sequence reads: CASSPRDRVGTDTQYF. The CDR3 nucleotides read TGTGCCAGCAGCCCTCGGGACAGGGTAGGCACAGATACGCAGTATTTT.

Details on this clone: At one of its ends the junction is not consistent with the germline gene, which may arise from a read error. The chain couples TRBV5-1 to TRBJ2-5; TRBD2 is a possible D gene (5 bases). The CDR3 runs 16 residues. The germline CDR1 and CDR2 sequences are SGHRS and YFSETQ. The CDR3 nucleotides are TGCGCCAGCAGCTTGGTTGCGGGTAATCTTCAAGAAACCCAGTACTTC. Protein product: CASSLVAGNLQETQYF.

The CDR3 DNA reads TGCGCCAGCAGCCCAGGGTCGGATCAGCCCCAGCATTTT. Protein sequence: CASSPGSDQPQHF. The V call is TRBV5-1, the J call TRBJ1-5; possible D gene TRBD1, 5 bases. The length of the CDR3 is 13 residues. The V gene's germline CDR1 is SGHRS and CDR2 YFSETQ. V lost 4 bases and J lost 5, with 10 bases in between.

The genes are TRBV7-9 and TRBJ1-2; 8 bases match TRBD1. Germline trimming cut 5 bases from V and 6 bases from J; bases unmatched to any gene: 8. CDR1 and CDR2 (germline): SEHNR, FQNEAQ (reference sequence). CDR3 size: 14 residues. CDR3 loop: CASSTRTGTHGYTF. The CDR3 DNA is TGTGCCAGCAGCACCCGGACAGGGACCCATGGCTACACCTTC.

The V and J genes are TRBV28 and TRBJ1-6; perhaps TRBD1 as D (5 bases). Germline V gives CDR1 MDHEN, CDR2 SYDVKM. V was trimmed by 6 bases and J by 7 bases, leaving 16 bases between them. This CDR3 comprises 15 residues. The CDR3 DNA follows: TGTGCCAGCAGCCCACCCGGCAGGGCCAATTCACCCCTCCACTTT. Its protein is CASSPPGRANSPLHF.

CDR3 sequence: CAWTREAGEPGYTF. The CDR3, as DNA: TGTGCCTGGACCAGGGAGGCCGGAGAGCCGGGCTACACCTTC. The chain employs TRBV30 and TRBJ1-2; D is possibly TRBD1 (5 bases). CDR1 is GTSNPN and CDR2 is SVGIG in the germline V gene (reference sequence). Trimming left V 4 bases short and J 8 bases short, with 20 bases between. The CDR3 loop spans 14 amino acids.

The rearrangement joins TRBV14 to TRBJ2-3; 10 nucleotides align to TRBD1. The CDR3 is made up of 15 amino acids. Germline loops: CDR1 SGHDN, CDR2 FVKESK. V was clipped by 5 bases and J by 4 bases; unmatched bases: 6. The CDR3 region is CASSDRQGAADTQYF. CDR3 nucleotide sequence: TGTGCCAGCAGCGACAGACAGGGGGCCGCAGATACGCAGTATTTT.

V is TRBV19 and J is TRBJ2-1, with TRBD2 identical over 8 bases. Per germline, CDR1 LNHDA and CDR2 SQIVND (reference sequence). V gave up 3 bases and J gave up 8 bases; unmatched junction bases: 9. The CDR3 covers 15 residues. CDR3 nucleotide sequence: TGTGCCAGTAGTATTAGGACGGGGGGGCCGGATGAGCAGTTCTTC. Residues: CASSIRTGGPDEQFF.

The chain couples TRBV7-9 to TRBJ1-2; D unresolved. V lost 4 bases and J lost 5, with 8 bases in between. This CDR3 spans 12 amino acids. Germline V gives CDR1 SEHNR, CDR2 FQNEAQ (reference sequence). The CDR3 nucleotides read TGTGCCAGCAGCTCAACGGGATATGGCTACACCTTC. Translating gives CASSSTGYGYTF. The full variable domain, completed using reference TRBV7-9 and TRBJ1-2, is DTGVSQNPRHKITKRGQNVTFRCDPISEHNRLYWYRQTLGQGPEFLTYFQNEAQLEKSRLLSDRFSAERPKGSFSTLEIQRTEQGDSAMYLCASSSTGYGYTFGSGTRLTVV.

The chain employs TRBV10-3 and TRBJ2-1, with 11 nucleotides matching TRBD2. The V gene's germline CDR1 is ENHRY and CDR2 SYGVKD. The CDR3 runs to 15 residues. V gave up 6 bases and J gave up 9 bases; unmatched junction bases: 10. CDR3 sequence: CAISPTSGSGGEQFF. Here the CDR3 DNA reads TGTGCCATCAGCCCCACTAGCGGGAGTGGAGGTGAGCAGTTCTTC.

The CDR3 loop is CASSSQVLAGVVNEQYF. The CDR3, as DNA: TGTGCCAGCAGTTCCCAGGTTCTAGCGGGAGTAGTAAACGAGCAGTACTTC. This sequence joins TRBV27 and TRBJ2-7, with 10 bases identical to TRBD2. Germline CDR1 and CDR2: MNHEY and SMNVEV (reference sequence). V shed 4 bases and J 5 bases; nucleotides not matched to a gene: 14. The CDR3 sequence is 17 residues long.

The chain employs TRBV19 and TRBJ2-5, with 7 bases fitting TRBD1. In germline, CDR1 is LNHDA, CDR2 SQIVND (reference sequence). The length of the CDR3 is 18 residues. V shed 5 bases, J shed 0 bases, and the junction held 15 bases outside the gene matches. This chain's CDR3 is CASSRGGTAAKYQETQYF. The DNA for the CDR3 is TGTGCCAGTAGTCGCGGTGGGACAGCCGCGAAGTACCAAGAGACCCAGTACTTC.